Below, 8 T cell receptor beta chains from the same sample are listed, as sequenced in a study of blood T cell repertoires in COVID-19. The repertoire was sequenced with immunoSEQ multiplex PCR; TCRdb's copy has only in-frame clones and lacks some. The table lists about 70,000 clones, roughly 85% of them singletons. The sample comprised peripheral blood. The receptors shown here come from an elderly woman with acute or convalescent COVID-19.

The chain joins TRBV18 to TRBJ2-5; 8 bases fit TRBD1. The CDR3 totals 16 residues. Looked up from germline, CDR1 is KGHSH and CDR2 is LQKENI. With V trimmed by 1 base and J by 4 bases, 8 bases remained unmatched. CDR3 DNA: TGTGCCAGCTCACCACAAAGAGCAGGGGGCGGAGAGACCCAGTACTTC. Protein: CASSPQRAGGGETQYF.

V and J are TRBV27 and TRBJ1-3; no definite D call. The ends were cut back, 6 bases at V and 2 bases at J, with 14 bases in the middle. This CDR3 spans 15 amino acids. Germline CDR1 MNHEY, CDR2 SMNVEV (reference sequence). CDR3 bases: TGTGCCAGCAGCCCATCCCGGGGTCCTGGAAACACCATATATTTT. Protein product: CASSPSRGPGNTIYF.

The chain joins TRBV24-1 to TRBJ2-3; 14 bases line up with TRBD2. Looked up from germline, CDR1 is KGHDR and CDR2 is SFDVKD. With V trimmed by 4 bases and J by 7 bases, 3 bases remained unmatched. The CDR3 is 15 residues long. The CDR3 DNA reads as TGTGCCACCAGTGAGACTAGCGGGGGGGCCCATACGCAGTATTTT. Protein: CATSETSGGAHTQYF.

The CDR3 sequence: CASSLGQGYTIYF. CDR3 sequence (DNA): TGTGCCAGCAGTCTCGGACAGGGATACACCATATATTTT. The J gene is TRBJ1-3, the V gene TRBV28; 8 bases align to TRBD1. This CDR3 has 13 amino acids. V dropped 5 bases and J dropped 8; count of bases not matched to a gene: 5. Germline loops: CDR1 MDHEN, CDR2 SYDVKM.

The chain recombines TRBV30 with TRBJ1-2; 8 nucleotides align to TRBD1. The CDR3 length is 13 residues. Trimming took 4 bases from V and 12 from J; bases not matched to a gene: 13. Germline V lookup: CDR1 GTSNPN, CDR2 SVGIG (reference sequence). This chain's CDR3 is CAWKRGQVDFNTF. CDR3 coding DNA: TGTGCCTGGAAAAGGGGACAGGTGGATTTCAACACCTTC.

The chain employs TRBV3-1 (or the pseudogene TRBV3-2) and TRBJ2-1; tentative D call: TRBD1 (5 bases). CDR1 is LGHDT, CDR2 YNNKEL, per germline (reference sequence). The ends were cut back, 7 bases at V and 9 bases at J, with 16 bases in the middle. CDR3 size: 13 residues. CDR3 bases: TGTGCCAGCAAGGGGCCTGTTTATGGTGAGCAGTTCTTC. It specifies CASKGPVYGEQFF.

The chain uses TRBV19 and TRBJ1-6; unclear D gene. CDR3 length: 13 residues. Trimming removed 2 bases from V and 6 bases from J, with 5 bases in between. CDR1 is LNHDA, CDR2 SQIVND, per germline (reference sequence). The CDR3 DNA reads TGTGCCAGTAGTATACAGGCTAATTCACCCCTCCACTTT. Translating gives CASSIQANSPLHF.

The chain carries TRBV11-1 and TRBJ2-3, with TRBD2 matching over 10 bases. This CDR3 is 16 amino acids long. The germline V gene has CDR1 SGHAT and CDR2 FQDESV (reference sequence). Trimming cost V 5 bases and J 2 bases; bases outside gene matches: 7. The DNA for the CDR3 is TGTGCCAGCAGCCCCCGGACTAGCGGCTACACAGATACGCAGTATTTT. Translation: CASSPRTSGYTDTQYF.